The entry below describes one TCR beta chain. Germline V gene data show CDR1 as MDHEN and CDR2 as SYDVKM. The ends were cut back, 3 bases at V and 6 bases at J, with 15 bases in the middle. The CDR3 length is 15 residues. The record originates from a study of control samples from healthy donors and cancer patients. Sequenced by immunoSEQ multiplex PCR; TCRdb stores in-frame clones only, minus some. Of tens of thousands of clones listed, nearly 90% are singletons. V is TRBV28 and J is TRBJ1-5, with D possibly TRBD1 on 5 matching bases. This TCR was sampled from a man aged 55 to 70 with colorectal cancer. Sequencing used PBMCs. The CDR3 region has the DNA TGTGCCAGCAGTTTGTGGGGGGAAAGCGGTCAGCCCCAGCATTTT. Protein: CASSLWGESGQPQHF.